This record covers a single TCR beta chain. Its antigen remains unidentified. Base qualities are not at hand, and no much larger clone is one base apart. The sample belongs to a study of T cell responses to AZD1222 COVID-19 vaccine (dated by TCRdb to about 2021). Context from the whole study: Because spike-specific TCR depth and breadth did not differ between the two schedules, AZD1222 recipients who got a second dose at roughly 4 weeks were pooled with those who got a second dose at roughly 12 weeks. TCR sequencing was performed for some 250 trial participants, of whom 207 were given two doses of AZD1222 and around 26 were given two doses of MenACWY control vaccine. Enrollment into the trials was organized by age into subgroups of 18-55, 56-69 and 70-plus years, and those subgroups contained 148, 28 and 57 TCR-sequenced participants, respectively. Findings and caveats that apply to the study as a whole: Vaccine-associated CD4 TCRs spanned the whole spike protein, with dominant responses in regions 160-218 and 743-854. Only six AZD1222 recipients were SARS-CoV-2 seropositive at baseline, limiting conclusions about previously exposed vaccinees. Reportedly, close to half of the unique spike-specific TCRs recognized epitopes lying outside the regions that are mutated in the B.1.351 and B.1.1.7 variants. The 56-69-year group was small, and its depth increase did not reach significance, likely because of low power. Participants were mostly white British, with more females than males. The authors suggested clonal diversity may have been underestimated. A significant rise in spike-specific TCR breadth and depth was observed after two AZD1222 doses relative to day 0 and relative to MenACWY recipients. Because no day 14 peak-response samples were available, the repertoires could be characterized only after the peak T cell response.

Interpreted using the paper, the time point label stands for: baseline before first vaccination. Samples from vaccinated people were obtained from the UK trials COV001 and COV002, which included a single-blind randomized controlled phase 2/3 trial of AZD1222 (ChAdOx1 nCoV-19) in healthy adults. For TCRbeta chain sequencing, PBMC samples were collected from trial participants at day 0 and at day 28 after the second dose. CDR1 is given as SGHAT and CDR2 as FQNNGV, both from the germline V gene. The CDR3 covers 16 residues, taking in both the cysteine and the phenylalanine. The CDR3 DNA has 48 bases and is translated from base 1. At the junction V is shortened by 0 bases and J by 3 bases; bases outside the gene matches: 7. The CDR3 regions of human TCRbeta chains were analyzed by immunosequencing. The authors' pipeline ran thus. TCRs in the repertoires were matched against a reference library of SARS-CoV-2-specific TCRs that had been generated with the MIRA antigen-specificity platform. Breadth was defined as the fraction of unique TCRs that were SARS-CoV-2-associated, and depth was defined as the fraction of total T cells that were SARS-CoV-2-associated. Using the MIRA data, every spike-specific TCR was mapped to the spike region that the TCR reacted to and assigned to either a CD4 or a CD8 class. Log10-transformed breadth and depth values were compared by one-way ANOVA with Sidak's multiple comparisons tests. TCRdb limited this immuneACCESS table to in-frame rearrangements with V and J called. A share of clones is missing; checked studies link under half to unresolved V genes, and the rest is unexplained. The D gene and trimming were derived from the DNA, and the V and J assignments and clone size from that table. The sample table records under 110,000 clones; roughly nine tenths of these occur just once. The ten largest account for 5% to 5.5% of the sample.

This clonotype was obtained from an adult in good health. The sample was peripheral blood, taken on day 0 of AZD1222 vaccination. The chain joins TRBV11-2 to TRBJ2-7, with 8 bases aligning to TRBD2. The CDR3 reads as follows: CASSLDPLAGVYEQYF. The nucleotide sequence reads as follows: TGTGCCAGCAGCTTAGATCCCCTAGCGGGTGTCTACGAGCAGTACTTC.